This T cell receptor (beta chain) stems from a study of spatial heterogeneity in lung cancer. Study observations and caveats: Circulating ubiquitous expanded tumor TCRs were observed more frequently at resection than at follow-up.

TCR cDNA molecules each had a unique molecular identifier. TCRdb recomputed calls from the 5' RACE reads with MiXCR, one row per CDR3 protein. The sample contains some 120,000 distinct CDR3 sequences, more than 9% of which appear only once. V lost 0 bases, J lost 0 bases, and 7 bases stayed unmatched. The CDR3 is made up of 17 amino acids. Per the germline V gene, CDR1 is MNHEY and CDR2 is SVGEGT. In the case of this clonotype: The antigen is undetermined.

Indicated time point: blood at routine non-recurrence follow-up after resection. Sequencing covered unsorted whole RNA taken from tumor, nontumor lung or frozen PBMC. This material consisted of PBMCs, taken at follow-up. The chain joins TRBV6-2 or TRBV6-3 to TRBJ1-2, with TRBD1 matching over 7 bases. The receptor was isolated from a male donor with early-stage non-small cell lung cancer. The CDR3 bases are TGTGCCAGCAGTTACTCAAGGGACAGTCCGCCTAACTATGGCTACACCTTC. It specifies CASSYSRDSPPNYGYTF.